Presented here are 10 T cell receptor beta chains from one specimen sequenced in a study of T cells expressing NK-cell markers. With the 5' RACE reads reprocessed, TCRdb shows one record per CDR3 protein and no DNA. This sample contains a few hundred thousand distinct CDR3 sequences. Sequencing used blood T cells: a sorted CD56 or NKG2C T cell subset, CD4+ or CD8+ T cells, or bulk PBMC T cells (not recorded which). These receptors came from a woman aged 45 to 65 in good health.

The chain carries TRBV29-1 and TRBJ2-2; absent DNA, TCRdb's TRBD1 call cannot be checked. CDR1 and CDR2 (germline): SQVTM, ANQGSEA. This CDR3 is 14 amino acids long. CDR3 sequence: CSVDRDTNTGELFF.

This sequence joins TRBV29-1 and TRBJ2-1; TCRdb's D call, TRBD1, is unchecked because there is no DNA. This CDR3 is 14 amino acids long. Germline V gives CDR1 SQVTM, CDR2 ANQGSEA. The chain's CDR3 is CSVGGQGKGNEQFF.

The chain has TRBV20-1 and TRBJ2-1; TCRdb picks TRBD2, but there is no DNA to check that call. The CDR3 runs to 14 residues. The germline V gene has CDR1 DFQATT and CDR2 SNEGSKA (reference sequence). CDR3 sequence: CSVISGRGFNEQFF.

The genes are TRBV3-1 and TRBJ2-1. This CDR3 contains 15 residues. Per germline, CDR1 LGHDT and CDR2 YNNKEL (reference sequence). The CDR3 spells CASSPSGSSHNEQFF.

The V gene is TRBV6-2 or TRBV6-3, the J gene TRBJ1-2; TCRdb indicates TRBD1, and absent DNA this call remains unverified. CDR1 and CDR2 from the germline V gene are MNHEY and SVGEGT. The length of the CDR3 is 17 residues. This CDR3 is CASTDFGQASLHYGYTF.

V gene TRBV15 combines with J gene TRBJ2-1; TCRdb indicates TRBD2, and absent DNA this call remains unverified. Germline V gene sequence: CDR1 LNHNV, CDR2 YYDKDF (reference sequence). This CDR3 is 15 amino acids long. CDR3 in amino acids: CATSRVLAGSNEQFF.

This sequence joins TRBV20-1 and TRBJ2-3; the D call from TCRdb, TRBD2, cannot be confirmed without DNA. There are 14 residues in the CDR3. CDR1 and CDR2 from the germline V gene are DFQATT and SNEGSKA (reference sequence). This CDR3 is CSASGSGTTDTQYF.

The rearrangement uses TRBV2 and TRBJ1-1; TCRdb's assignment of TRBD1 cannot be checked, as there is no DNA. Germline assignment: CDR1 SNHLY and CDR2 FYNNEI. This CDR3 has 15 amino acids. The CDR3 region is CASSERLGGNTEAFF.

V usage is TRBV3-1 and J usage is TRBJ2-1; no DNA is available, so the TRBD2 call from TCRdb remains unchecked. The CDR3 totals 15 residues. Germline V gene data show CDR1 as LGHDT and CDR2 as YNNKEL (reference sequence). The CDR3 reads CASSPRLGGLVEQFF.

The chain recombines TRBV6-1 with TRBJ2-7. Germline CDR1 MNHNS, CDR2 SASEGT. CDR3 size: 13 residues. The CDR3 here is CASLRTGPYGQYF.